The next 13 T cell receptor beta chains were all read from a single sample in a study of cytomegalovirus exposure and HLA in healthy donors. The PCR made use of 60 Vbeta and 13 Jbeta primers. Clones were sequenced by immunoSEQ multiplex PCR, and TCRdb holds only the in-frame ones, with some missing. The data contain roughly 100,000 clones, 75% to 85% of them singletons. Input material: PBMCs. These receptors were obtained from a man younger than 35 in good health and CMV-seronegative.

This clone was seen more than once but under ten times. J is TRBJ2-5 and V is TRBV7-8, with D possibly being TRBD2 (6 bases). The CDR3 has 15 amino acids. V was cut by 4 bases and J by 4 bases, with 16 bases left in between. From germline, CDR1 is SGHVS and CDR2 FQNEAQ. The CDR3 sequence is CASSSSGTWGETQYF. The CDR3 DNA sequence: TGTGCCAGCAGCTCCTCCGGGACTTGGGGAGAGACCCAGTACTTC.

The chain joins TRBV7-2 to TRBJ1-1; TRBD1 matches 7 bases. Germline lookup yields CDR1 SGHTA and CDR2 FQGNSA. Trimming removed 5 bases from V and 1 base from J; junction bases left unmatched: 1. The CDR3 contains 13 residues. The CDR3 protein is CASSRDRNTEAFF. The CDR3 region has the DNA TGTGCCAGCAGCCGGGACAGGAACACTGAAGCTTTCTTT.

This clone was detected only once. The CDR3 nucleotides are TGTGCCAGCCTCGGGGACAGGGAATTGGGAGGTGAAAAACTGTTTTTT. Translating gives CASLGDRELGGEKLFF. The chain couples TRBV2 to TRBJ1-4; 9 bases line up with TRBD1. Germline CDR1 reads SNHLY; CDR2 reads FYNNEI. This CDR3 is 16 amino acids long. Losses at the gene ends were 8 bases for V and 7 bases for J; bases not matched to a gene: 14.

CDR3 DNA sequence: TGTGCCAGCAGCTTTCAGGGCAGGGGGGTAATAGATACGCAGTATTTT. This gives the protein CASSFQGRGVIDTQYF. The chain uses TRBV7-2 and TRBJ2-3, with D possibly matching TRBD1 (7 bases). Germline-derived CDR1 and CDR2 are SGHTA and FQGNSA. This CDR3 contains 16 residues. V was pared by 3 bases and J by 5 bases, with 18 bases between. Full variable domain (missing parts from reference TRBV7-2 and TRBJ2-3): GAGVSQSPSNKVTEKGKDVELRCDPISGHTALYWYRQSLGQGLEFLIYFQGNSAPDKSGLPSDRFSAERTGGSVSTLTIQRTQQEDSAVYLCASSFQGRGVIDTQYFGPGTRLTVL.

The genes are TRBV28 and TRBJ1-2; no clear D gene. Germline CDR1 MDHEN, CDR2 SYDVKM. The CDR3 is made up of 13 amino acids. V was trimmed by 3 bases and J by 8 bases, leaving 13 bases between them. The CDR3 spells CASSLVHPGGYTF. The CDR3 bases are TGTGCCAGCAGTTTGGTTCACCCGGGGGGCTACACCTTC.

In this sample, this clone turned up once. It is likely a read error, because the conserved phenylalanine at the end of the CDR3 is missing. This sequence joins TRBV7-9 and TRBJ2-7; 12 bases fit TRBD2. V was pared by 5 bases and J by 2 bases, with 4 bases of the junction left unmatched. CDR3 size: 15 residues. Germline values: CDR1 SEHNR, CDR2 FQNEAQ (reference sequence). As DNA, the CDR3 is TGTGCCAGCAGCCCGACTAGCGGGAGAGCCTACGAGCAGTACCTC. Its translation: CASSPTSGRAYEQYL.

The chain combines TRBV9 with TRBJ2-3, with a tentative D call TRBD2 (5 bases). The CDR3 has 14 amino acids. The germline gives CDR1 SGDLS, CDR2 YYNGEE. V shed 4 bases and J shed 3 bases, with 12 bases lying between them. CDR3 in amino acids: CASSISGKTDTQYF. In nucleotides, the CDR3 is TGTGCCAGCAGCATTTCCGGGAAGACAGATACGCAGTATTTT. Filled out from reference TRBV9 and TRBJ2-3, the complete variable domain reads DSGVTQTPKHLITATGQRVTLRCSPRSGDLSVYWYQQSLDQGLQFLIQYYNGEERAKGNILERFSAQQFPDLHSELNLSSLELGDSALYFCASSISGKTDTQYFGPGTRLTVL.

This clone has a handful of counts. The gene calls are TRBV30 and TRBJ1-4, with TRBD1 matching 8 bases. This CDR3 has 13 amino acids. The germline CDR1 and CDR2 sequences are GTSNPN and SVGIG (reference sequence). Unmatched junction bases numbered 4, after V lost 3 bases and J lost 7 bases. CDR3 protein: CAWSLTGAEKLFF. DNA of the CDR3: TGTGCCTGGAGCCTGACAGGGGCTGAAAAACTGTTTTTT.

V usage is TRBV19 and J usage is TRBJ1-1; D possibly corresponds to TRBD1 (5 bases). Trimming cost V 0 bases and J 2 bases, with 7 bases left between them. This CDR3 region has 14 residues. Germline V gene data show CDR1 as LNHDA and CDR2 as SQIVND (reference sequence). CDR3 region: CASSIDRANTEAFF. Here the CDR3 DNA reads TGTGCCAGTAGTATAGACAGGGCAAACACTGAAGCTTTCTTT.

Of note for this clone: A junction end diverges from the germline sequence, so it may reflect a read error. This chain uses TRBV29-1 with TRBJ2-1; 7 bases fit TRBD2. Germline CDR1 and CDR2: SQVTM and ANQGSEA. The CDR3 totals 14 residues. Here the CDR3 reads CSAEGLVGTWEQFF. For the CDR3, the DNA is TGCAGCGCTGAAGGACTAGTTGGGACCTGGGAGCAGTTCTTC.

Only one count was recorded for this clone. The J gene is TRBJ2-7, the V gene TRBV11-2, with 7 bases aligning to TRBD1. Germline values: CDR1 SGHAT, CDR2 FQNNGV. V was clipped by 5 bases and J by 5 bases; unmatched bases: 9. The CDR3 runs to 14 residues. The CDR3, as DNA: TGTGCCAGCAGCCAGTTGACAGGGCTCCACGAGCAGTACTTC. Its translation is CASSQLTGLHEQYF.

The chain recombines TRBV7-2 with TRBJ2-5; D remains unclear. Trimming took 5 bases from V and 2 from J, leaving 6 bases between them. Germline-derived CDR1 and CDR2 are SGHTA and FQGNSA. The length of the CDR3 is 12 residues. For the CDR3, the DNA is TGTGCCAGCAGCCTCTATCAAGAGACCCAGTACTTC. The encoded protein is CASSLYQETQYF.

This clone was seen just once. The chain combines TRBV9 with TRBJ2-1; 8 positions agree with TRBD2. Germline V gene sequence: CDR1 SGDLS, CDR2 YYNGEE. CDR3 length: 15 residues. V dropped 4 bases and J dropped 10; count of bases not matched to a gene: 13. CDR3 protein: CASSPFGTRSHEQFF. In DNA, the CDR3 is TGTGCCAGCAGCCCGTTCGGGACTAGATCCCACGAGCAGTTCTTC.